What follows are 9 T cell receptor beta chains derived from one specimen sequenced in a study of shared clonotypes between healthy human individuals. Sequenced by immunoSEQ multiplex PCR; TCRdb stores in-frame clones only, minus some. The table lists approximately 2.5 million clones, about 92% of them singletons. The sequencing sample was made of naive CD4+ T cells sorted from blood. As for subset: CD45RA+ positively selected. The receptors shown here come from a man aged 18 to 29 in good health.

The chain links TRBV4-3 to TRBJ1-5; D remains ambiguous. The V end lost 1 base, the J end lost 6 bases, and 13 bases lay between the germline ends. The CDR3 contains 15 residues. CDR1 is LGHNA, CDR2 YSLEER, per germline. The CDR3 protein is CASSQVYGGFQPQHF. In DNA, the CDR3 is TGCGCCAGCAGCCAAGTGTACGGCGGGTTTCAGCCCCAGCATTTT.

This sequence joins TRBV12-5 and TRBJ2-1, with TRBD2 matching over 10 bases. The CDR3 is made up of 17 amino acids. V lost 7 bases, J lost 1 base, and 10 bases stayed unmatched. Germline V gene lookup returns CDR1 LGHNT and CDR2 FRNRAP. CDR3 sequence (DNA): TGTGCTAGTGCCGGAACTAGCGGGGTGCCGTCCTACAATGAGCAGTTCTTC. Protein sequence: CASAGTSGVPSYNEQFF.

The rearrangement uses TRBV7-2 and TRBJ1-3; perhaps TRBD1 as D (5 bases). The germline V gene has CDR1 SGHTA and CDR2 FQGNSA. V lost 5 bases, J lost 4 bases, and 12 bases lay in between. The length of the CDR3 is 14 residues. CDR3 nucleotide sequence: TGTGCCAGCAGCCCAGGGCTTGCCGGAAACACCATATATTTT. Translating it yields CASSPGLAGNTIYF.

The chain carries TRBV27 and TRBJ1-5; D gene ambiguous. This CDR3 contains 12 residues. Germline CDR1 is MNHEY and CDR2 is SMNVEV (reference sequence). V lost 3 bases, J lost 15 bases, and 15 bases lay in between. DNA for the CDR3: TGTGCCAGCAGTTTTAGCGGCATAATTTGGCATTTT. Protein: CASSFSGIIWHF.

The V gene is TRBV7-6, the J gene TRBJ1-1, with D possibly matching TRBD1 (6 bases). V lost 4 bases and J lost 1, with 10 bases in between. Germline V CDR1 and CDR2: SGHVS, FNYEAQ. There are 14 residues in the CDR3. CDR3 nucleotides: TGTGCCAGCAGCTCCGGACAGAGGAACACTGAAGCTTTCTTT. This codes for CASSSGQRNTEAFF. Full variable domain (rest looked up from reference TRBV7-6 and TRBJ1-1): GAGVSQSPRYKVTKRGQDVALRCDPISGHVSLYWYRQALGQGPEFLTYFNYEAQQDKSGLPNDRFSAERPEGSISTLTIQRTEQRDSAMYRCASSSGQRNTEAFFGQGTRLTVV.

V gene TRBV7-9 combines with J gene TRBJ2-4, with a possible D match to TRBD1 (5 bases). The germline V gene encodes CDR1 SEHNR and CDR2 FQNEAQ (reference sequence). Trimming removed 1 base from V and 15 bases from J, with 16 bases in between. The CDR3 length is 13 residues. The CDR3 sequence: CASSLDSAGPGYF. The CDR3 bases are TGTGCCAGCAGCTTAGACTCCGCAGGGCCGGGGTACTTC. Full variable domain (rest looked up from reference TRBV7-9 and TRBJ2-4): DTGVSQNPRHKITKRGQNVTFRCDPISEHNRLYWYRQTLGQGPEFLTYFQNEAQLEKSRLLSDRFSAERPKGSFSTLEIQRTEQGDSAMYLCASSLDSAGPGYFGAGTRLSVL.

As DNA, the CDR3 is TGTGCCAGCACCGGGGCGAGGGTGGGTGAAAAACTGTTTTTT. This sequence encodes CASTGARVGEKLFF. This rearrangement joins TRBV6-6 to TRBJ1-4; D perhaps matches TRBD1 (5 bases). Looked up from germline, CDR1 is MNHNY and CDR2 is SVGAGI (reference sequence). V lost 7 bases to trimming and J lost 7 bases, with 16 bases between them. The CDR3 consists of 14 residues.

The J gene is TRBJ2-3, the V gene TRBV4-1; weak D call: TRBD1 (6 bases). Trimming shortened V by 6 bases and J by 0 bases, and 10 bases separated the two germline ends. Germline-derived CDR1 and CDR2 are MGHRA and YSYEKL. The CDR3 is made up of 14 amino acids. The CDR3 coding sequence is TGCGCCAGCAGTAGGGGGATCAGCACAGATACGCAGTATTTT. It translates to CASSRGISTDTQYF.

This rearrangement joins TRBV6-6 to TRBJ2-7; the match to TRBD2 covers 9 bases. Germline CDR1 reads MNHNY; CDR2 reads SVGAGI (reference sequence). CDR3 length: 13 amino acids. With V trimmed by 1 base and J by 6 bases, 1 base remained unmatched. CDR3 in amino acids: CASSYLREGEQYF. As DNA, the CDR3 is TGTGCCAGCAGTTACTTGCGGGAGGGCGAGCAGTACTTC.